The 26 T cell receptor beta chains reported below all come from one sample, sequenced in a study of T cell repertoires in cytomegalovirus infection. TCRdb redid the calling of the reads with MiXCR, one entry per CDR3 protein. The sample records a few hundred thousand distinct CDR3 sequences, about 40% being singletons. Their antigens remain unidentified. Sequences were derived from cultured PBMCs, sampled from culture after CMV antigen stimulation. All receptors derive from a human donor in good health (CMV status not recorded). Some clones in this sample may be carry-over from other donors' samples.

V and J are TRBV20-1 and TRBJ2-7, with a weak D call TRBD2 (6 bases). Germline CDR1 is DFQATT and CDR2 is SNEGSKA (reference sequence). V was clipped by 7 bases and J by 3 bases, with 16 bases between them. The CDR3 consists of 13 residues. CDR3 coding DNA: TGCAGTGTTAGCAAAGGAGGGGACTACGAGCAGTACTTC. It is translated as CSVSKGGDYEQYF.

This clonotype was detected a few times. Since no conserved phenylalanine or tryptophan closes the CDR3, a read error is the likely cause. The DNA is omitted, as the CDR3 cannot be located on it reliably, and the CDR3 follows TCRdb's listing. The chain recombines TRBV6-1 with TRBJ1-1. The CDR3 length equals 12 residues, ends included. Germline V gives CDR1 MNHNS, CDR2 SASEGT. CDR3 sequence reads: CASSEALGKPRI.

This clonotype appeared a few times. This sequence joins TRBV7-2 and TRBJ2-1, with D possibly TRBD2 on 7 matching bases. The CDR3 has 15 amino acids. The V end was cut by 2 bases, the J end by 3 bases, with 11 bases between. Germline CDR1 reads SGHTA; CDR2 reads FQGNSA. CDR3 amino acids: CASSLRGGNYNEQFF. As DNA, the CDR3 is TGTGCCAGCAGCTTAAGGGGGGGAAACTACAATGAGCAGTTCTTC.

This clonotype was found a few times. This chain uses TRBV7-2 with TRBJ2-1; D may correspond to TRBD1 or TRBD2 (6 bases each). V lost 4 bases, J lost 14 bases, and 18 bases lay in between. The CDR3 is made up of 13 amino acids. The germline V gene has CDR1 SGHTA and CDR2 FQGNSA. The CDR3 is CASSSRDGGRKFF. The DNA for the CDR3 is TGTGCCAGCAGCTCCAGAGACGGGGGCCGGAAGTTCTTC.

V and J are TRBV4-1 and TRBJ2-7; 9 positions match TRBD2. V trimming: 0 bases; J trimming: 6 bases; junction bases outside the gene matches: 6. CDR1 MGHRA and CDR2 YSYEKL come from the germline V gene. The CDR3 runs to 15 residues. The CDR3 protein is CASSQDVLAGSEQYF. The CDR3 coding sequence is TGCGCCAGCAGCCAAGATGTTCTAGCGGGGTCCGAGCAGTACTTC.

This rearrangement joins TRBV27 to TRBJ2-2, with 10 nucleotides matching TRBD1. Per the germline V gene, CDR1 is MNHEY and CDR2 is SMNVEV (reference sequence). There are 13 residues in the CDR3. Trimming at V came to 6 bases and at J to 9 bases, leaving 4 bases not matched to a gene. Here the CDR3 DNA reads TGTGCCAGCAGCCGACAGGGGGCGCGGGAGCTGTTTTTT. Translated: CASSRQGARELFF.

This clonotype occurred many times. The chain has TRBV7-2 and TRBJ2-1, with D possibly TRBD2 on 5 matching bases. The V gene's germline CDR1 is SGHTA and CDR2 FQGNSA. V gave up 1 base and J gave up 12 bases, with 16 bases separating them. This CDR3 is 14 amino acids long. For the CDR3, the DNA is TGTGCCAGCAGCTTAGATGCGGCATCCGAGGGGCAGTTCTTC. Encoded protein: CASSLDAASEGQFF.

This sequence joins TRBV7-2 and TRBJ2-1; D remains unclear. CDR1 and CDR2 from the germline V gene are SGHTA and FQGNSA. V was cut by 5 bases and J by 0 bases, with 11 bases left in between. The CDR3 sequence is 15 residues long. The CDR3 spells CASSPPGDSYNEQFF. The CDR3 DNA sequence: TGTGCCAGCAGCCCCCCTGGGGACTCCTACAATGAGCAGTTCTTC.

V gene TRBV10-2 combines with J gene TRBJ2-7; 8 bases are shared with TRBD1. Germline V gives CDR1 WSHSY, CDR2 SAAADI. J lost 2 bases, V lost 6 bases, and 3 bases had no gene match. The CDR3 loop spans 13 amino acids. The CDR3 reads CASRLGQAYEQYF. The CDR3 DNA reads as TGCGCCAGCAGATTGGGACAGGCCTACGAGCAGTACTTC.

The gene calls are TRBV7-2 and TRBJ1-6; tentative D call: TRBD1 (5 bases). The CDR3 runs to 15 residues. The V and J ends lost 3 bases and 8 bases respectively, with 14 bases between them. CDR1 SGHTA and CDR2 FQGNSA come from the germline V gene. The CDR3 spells CASSLATGGHSPLHF. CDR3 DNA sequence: TGTGCCAGCAGCTTGGCGACGGGGGGTCATTCACCCCTCCACTTT.

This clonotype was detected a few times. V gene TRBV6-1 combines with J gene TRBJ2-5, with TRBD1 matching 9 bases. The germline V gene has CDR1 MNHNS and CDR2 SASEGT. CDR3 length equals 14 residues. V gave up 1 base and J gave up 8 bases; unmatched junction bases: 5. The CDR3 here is CASSEGGQGITQYF. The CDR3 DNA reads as TGTGCCAGCAGTGAAGGGGGACAGGGAATAACCCAGTACTTC.

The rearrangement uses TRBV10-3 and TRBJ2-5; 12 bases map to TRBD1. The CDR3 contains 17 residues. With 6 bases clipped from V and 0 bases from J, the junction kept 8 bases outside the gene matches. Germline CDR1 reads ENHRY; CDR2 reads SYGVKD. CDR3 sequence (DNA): TGTGCCATCAGGGGCGGGACAGGGGGCTCTCACCAAGAGACCCAGTACTTC. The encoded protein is CAIRGGTGGSHQETQYF.

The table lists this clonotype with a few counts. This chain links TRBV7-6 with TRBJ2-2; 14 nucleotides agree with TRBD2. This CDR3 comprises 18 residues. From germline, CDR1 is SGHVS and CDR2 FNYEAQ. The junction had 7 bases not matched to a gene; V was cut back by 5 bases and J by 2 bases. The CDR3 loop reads CASSLGTSGGSNTGELFF. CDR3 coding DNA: TGTGCCAGCAGCCTAGGGACTAGCGGGGGATCAAACACCGGGGAGCTGTTTTTT.

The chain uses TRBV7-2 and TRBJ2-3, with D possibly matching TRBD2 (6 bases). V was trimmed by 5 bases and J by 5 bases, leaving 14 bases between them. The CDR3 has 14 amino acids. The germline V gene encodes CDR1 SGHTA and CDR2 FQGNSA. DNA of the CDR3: TGTGCCAGCAGCCCAGTGGTGGGAGGAGATACGCAGTATTTT. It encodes CASSPVVGGDTQYF.

CDR3 in amino acids: CASSLTGGQIATEAFF. The CDR3 bases are TGTGCCAGCAGTTTAACAGGGGGCCAGATCGCCACTGAAGCTTTCTTT. The gene calls are TRBV28 and TRBJ1-1; 9 nucleotides line up with TRBD1. The CDR3 consists of 16 residues. V trimming: 2 bases; J trimming: 4 bases; junction bases outside the gene matches: 8. Germline loops: CDR1 MDHEN, CDR2 SYDVKM.

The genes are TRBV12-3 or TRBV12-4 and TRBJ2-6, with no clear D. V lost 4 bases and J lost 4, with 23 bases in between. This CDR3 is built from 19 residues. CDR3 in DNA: TGTGCCAGCAGTTCCAAGACTGCCACCCGAGCGTGGGGGGCCAACGTCCTGACTTTC. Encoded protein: CASSSKTATRAWGANVLTF.

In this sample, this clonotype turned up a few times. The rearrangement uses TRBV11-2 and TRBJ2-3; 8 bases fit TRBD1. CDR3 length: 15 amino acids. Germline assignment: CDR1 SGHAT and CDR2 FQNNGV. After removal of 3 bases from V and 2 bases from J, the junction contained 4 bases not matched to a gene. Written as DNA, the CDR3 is TGTGCCAGCAGCTTGGACAGGGCAGACACAGATACGCAGTATTTT. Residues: CASSLDRADTDTQYF.

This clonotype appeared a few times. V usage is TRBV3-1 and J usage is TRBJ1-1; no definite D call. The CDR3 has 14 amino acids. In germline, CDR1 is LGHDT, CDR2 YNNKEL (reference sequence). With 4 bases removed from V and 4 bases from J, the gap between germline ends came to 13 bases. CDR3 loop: CASSPSVLPTEAFF. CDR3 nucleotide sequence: TGTGCCAGCAGCCCCTCAGTCCTGCCCACTGAAGCTTTCTTT.

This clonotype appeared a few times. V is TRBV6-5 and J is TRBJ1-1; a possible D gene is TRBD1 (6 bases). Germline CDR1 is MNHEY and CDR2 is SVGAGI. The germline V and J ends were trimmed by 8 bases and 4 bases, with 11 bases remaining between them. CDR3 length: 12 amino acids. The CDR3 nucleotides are TGTGCCAGCTCGAGGGGGAGCACTGAAGCTTTCTTT. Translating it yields CASSRGSTEAFF.

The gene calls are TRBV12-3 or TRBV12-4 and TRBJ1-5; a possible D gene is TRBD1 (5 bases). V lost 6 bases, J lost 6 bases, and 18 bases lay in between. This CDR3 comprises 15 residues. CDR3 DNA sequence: TGTGCCAGCAGCAATTTCGGCAGGGTTCGTCAGCCCCAGCATTTT. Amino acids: CASSNFGRVRQPQHF.

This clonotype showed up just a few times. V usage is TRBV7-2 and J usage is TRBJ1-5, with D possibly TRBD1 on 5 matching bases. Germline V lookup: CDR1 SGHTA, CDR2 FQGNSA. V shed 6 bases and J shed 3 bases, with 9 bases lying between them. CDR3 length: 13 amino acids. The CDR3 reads CASRRQPNQPQHF. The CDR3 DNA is TGTGCCAGCAGGAGACAGCCCAATCAGCCCCAGCATTTT.

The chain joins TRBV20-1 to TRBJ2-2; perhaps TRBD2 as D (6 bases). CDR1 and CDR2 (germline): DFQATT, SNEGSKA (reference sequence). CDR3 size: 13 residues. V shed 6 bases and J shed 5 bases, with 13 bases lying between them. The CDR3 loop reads CSAHAGGTGELFF. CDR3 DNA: TGCAGTGCCCACGCTGGGGGGACCGGGGAGCTGTTTTTT.

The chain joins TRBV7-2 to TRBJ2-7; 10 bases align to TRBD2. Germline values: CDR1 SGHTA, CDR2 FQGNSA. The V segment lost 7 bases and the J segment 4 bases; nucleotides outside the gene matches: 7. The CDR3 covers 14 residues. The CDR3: CASTKAGGPYEQYF. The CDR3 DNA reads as TGTGCCAGCACCAAAGCGGGAGGGCCTTACGAGCAGTACTTC.

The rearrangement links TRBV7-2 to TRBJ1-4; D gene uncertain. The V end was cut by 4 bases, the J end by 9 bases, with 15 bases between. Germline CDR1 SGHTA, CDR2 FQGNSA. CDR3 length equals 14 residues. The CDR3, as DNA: TGTGCCAGCAGCTCCGGGGAGGGCGAGCAAAAACTGTTTTTT. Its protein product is CASSSGEGEQKLFF.

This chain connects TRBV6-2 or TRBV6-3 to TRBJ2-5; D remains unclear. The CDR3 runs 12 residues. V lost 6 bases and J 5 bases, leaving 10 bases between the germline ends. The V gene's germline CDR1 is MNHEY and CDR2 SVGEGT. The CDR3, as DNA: TGTGCCAGCAGCCTACAGTCCGAGACCCAGTACTTC. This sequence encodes CASSLQSETQYF.

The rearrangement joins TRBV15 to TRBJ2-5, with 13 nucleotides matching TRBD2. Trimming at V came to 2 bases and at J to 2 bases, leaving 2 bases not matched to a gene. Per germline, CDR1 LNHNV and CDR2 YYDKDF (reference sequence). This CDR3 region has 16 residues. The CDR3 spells CATSRRTSGGQETQYF. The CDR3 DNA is TGTGCCACCAGCAGACGGACTAGCGGGGGTCAAGAGACCCAGTACTTC.